Listed here are 14 T cell receptor beta chains from one sample, sequenced in a study of shared clonotypes between healthy human individuals. Here immunoSEQ multiplex PCR was the method, and the copy in TCRdb shows in-frame clones only, minus some. The sample has over a million clones; under 80% are singletons. The sequenced sample consisted of memory CD4+ T cells sorted from blood. Subset: CD45RA-negative fraction. Source of these receptors: a man aged 18-30 years in good health.

With regard to this clone: Distinct nucleotide sequences in the sample also encode this CDR3. The chain links TRBV15 to TRBJ2-2, with unresolved D. This CDR3 has 12 amino acids. The germline gives CDR1 LNHNV, CDR2 YYDKDF (reference sequence). The ends were cut back, 1 base at V and 4 bases at J, with 1 base in the middle. In DNA form, the CDR3 reads TGTGCCACCAGCAGAGTCACCGGGGAGCTGTTTTTT. As protein: CATSRVTGELFF.

With respect to this clone: This may be a read error: a much more frequent sequence differs by one nucleotide. This specimen includes other DNA sequences encoding the same CDR3. The chain combines TRBV19 with TRBJ2-3; D is undetermined. Trimming shortened V by 1 base and J by 4 bases, and 0 bases separated the two germline ends. This CDR3 has 11 residues. The germline V gene has CDR1 LNHDA and CDR2 SQIVND (reference sequence). CDR3 residues: CASSIADTQYF. CDR3 nucleotide sequence: TGTGCCAGTAGTATAGCAGATACGCAGTATTTT.

This clone occurred a few times. CDR3 amino acids: CASSLGTHDTYEQYF. In nucleotides, the CDR3 is TGTGCCAGCAGCCTTGGGACTCACGATACCTACGAGCAGTACTTC. The J gene is TRBJ2-7, the V gene TRBV7-2; possible D gene TRBD2, 6 bases. The CDR3 loop spans 15 amino acids. The germline V gene encodes CDR1 SGHTA and CDR2 FQGNSA. Trimming stripped 5 bases from V and 2 bases from J, with 16 bases between.

The chain links TRBV9 to TRBJ2-7; TRBD1 matches at 12 bases. The CDR3 runs 17 residues. Germline V CDR1 and CDR2: SGDLS, YYNGEE. V trimming: 3 bases; J trimming: 6 bases; junction bases outside the gene matches: 13. CDR3 amino acids: CASSAPGTGGQGGEQYF. The CDR3 bases are TGTGCCAGCAGCGCGCCCGGGACAGGGGGCCAGGGTGGCGAGCAGTACTTC.

Only a few counts were recorded for this clone. The chain carries TRBV10-3 and TRBJ2-1; D not certain. CDR1 and CDR2 (germline): ENHRY, SYGVKD. The CDR3 runs to 15 residues. The germline V and J ends were trimmed by 3 bases and 4 bases, with 13 bases remaining between them. Here the CDR3 DNA reads TGTGCCATCAGTGACCTGTGGGCCGGGTACAATGAGCAGTTCTTC. As protein: CAISDLWAGYNEQFF.

A few counts support this clone. The chain carries TRBV7-6 and TRBJ2-7, with 7 bases lining up with TRBD1. Germline values: CDR1 SGHVS, CDR2 FNYEAQ. This CDR3 comprises 12 residues. V shed 1 base, J shed 13 bases, and the junction held 7 bases outside the gene matches. The CDR3: CASSLDDRVFYF. The CDR3, as DNA: TGTGCCAGCAGCTTAGACGACAGGGTGTTTTACTTC.

The chain couples TRBV11-2 to TRBJ2-1, with 8 bases lining up with TRBD2. Trimming at V came to 6 bases and at J to 6 bases, leaving 4 bases not matched to a gene. In germline, CDR1 is SGHAT, CDR2 FQNNGV. CDR3 length: 13 residues. CDR3 bases: TGTGCCAGCAGTCCGCGGGGGGCCAATGAGCAGTTCTTC. Translation: CASSPRGANEQFF.

The chain recombines TRBV5-4 with TRBJ2-2; TRBD1 matches at 7 bases. The CDR3 is 17 amino acids. Germline V gives CDR1 SGHNT, CDR2 YYREEE (reference sequence). V trimming: 2 bases; J trimming: 2 bases; junction bases outside the gene matches: 9. CDR3 sequence reads: CASSLNRGTVNTGELFF. DNA for the CDR3: TGTGCCAGCAGCTTAAACCGTGGGACAGTTAACACCGGGGAGCTGTTTTTT.

This rearrangement joins TRBV6-5 to TRBJ2-7, with D tentatively TRBD1 (6 bases). The ends were cut back, 8 bases at V and 9 bases at J, with 23 bases in the middle. This CDR3 has 14 residues. CDR1 is MNHEY and CDR2 is SVGAGI in the germline V gene. The CDR3 region is CASRATGAITGQYF. CDR3 sequence (DNA): TGTGCCAGCCGGGCGACAGGAGCTATTACGGGGCAGTACTTC.

This clone was found a few times. The J gene is TRBJ1-1, the V gene TRBV11-2, with TRBD1 as a possible D gene (6 bases). This CDR3 contains 14 residues. Germline CDR1 reads SGHAT; CDR2 reads FQNNGV. V was cut by 1 base and J by 5 bases, with 11 bases left in between. CDR3 residues: CASSLVEGGTEAFF. The CDR3 DNA follows: TGTGCCAGCAGCTTAGTGGAGGGGGGGACTGAAGCTTTCTTT.

This clone appeared once. The chain uses TRBV6-1 and TRBJ1-3; D gene unclear. With 3 bases removed from V and 2 bases from J, the gap between germline ends came to 14 bases. The germline CDR1 and CDR2 sequences are MNHNS and SASEGT. This CDR3 contains 16 residues. This CDR3 reads CASSESVTGPGNTIYF. The CDR3 bases are TGTGCCAGCAGTGAGTCGGTCACCGGGCCTGGAAACACCATATATTTT.

This clone was counted ten times or more. V is TRBV5-6 and J is TRBJ2-7; TRBD2 matches at 7 bases. The germline gives CDR1 SGHDT, CDR2 YYEEEE. V gave up 0 bases and J gave up 1 base; unmatched junction bases: 4. The CDR3 length is 15 residues. CDR3 bases: TGTGCCAGCAGCTTGGGTCTAGCGGCATCCTACGAGCAGTACTTC. Translating gives CASSLGLAASYEQYF.

This clone was seen once. CDR3 residues: CASSPLSTGSYEQYF. The CDR3 nucleotides read TGTGCCAGCTCACCCCTCAGTACGGGGTCCTACGAGCAGTACTTC. V gene TRBV18 combines with J gene TRBJ2-7; TRBD2 is a possible D gene (5 bases). The V and J ends lost 3 bases and 1 base respectively, with 13 bases between them. The CDR3 covers 15 residues. Germline CDR1 is KGHSH and CDR2 is LQKENI.

The CDR3 here is CASSDYTGGPSPLHF. The CDR3 DNA reads as TGTGCCAGCAGTGATTACACAGGGGGACCTTCACCCCTCCACTTT. The gene calls are TRBV25-1 and TRBJ1-6, with 8 bases lining up with TRBD1. Germline CDR1 MGHDK, CDR2 SYGVNS. Losses at the gene ends were 3 bases for V and 9 bases for J; bases not matched to a gene: 7. CDR3 length: 15 amino acids.